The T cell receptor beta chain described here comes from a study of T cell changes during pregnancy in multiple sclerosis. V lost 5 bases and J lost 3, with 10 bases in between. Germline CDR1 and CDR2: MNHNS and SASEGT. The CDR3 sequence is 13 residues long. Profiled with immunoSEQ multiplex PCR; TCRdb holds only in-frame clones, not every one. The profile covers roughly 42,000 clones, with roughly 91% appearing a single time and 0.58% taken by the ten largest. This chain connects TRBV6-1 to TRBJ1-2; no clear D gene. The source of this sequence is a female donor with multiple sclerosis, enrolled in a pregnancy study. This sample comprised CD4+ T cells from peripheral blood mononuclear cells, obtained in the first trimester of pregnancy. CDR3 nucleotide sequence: TGTGCCAGCAGTCAACTTCTCCACTATGGCTACACCTTC. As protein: CASSQLLHYGYTF.